This T cell receptor (beta chain) was identified in a study of OX40 agonist ivuxolimab in advanced cancers. Whole-study findings and limits: At doses 0.1 to 3.0 mg/kg, CD4+ and CD8+ clones expanded.

Germline V gene lookup returns CDR1 MGHRA and CDR2 YSYEKL. The CDR3 loop spans 15 amino acids. Trimming removed 4 bases at V and 0 bases at J, with 12 bases between. This clone was detected a few times. As yet, its antigen is unknown. TCRdb keeps only in-frame clones here, not all; method: immunoSEQ multiplex PCR. The sample has about 50,000 clones; more than 70% are singletons. The chain joins TRBV4-1 to TRBJ1-1; TRBD1 might be the D (5 bases). Sequenced material: CD4+ or CD8+ T cells sorted from blood, taken in a trial of the OX40 agonist ivuxolimab. The origin of this receptor is an adult with an advanced solid tumor such as melanoma, head and neck, liver or kidney cancer. The chain's CDR3 is CASSPRRVLNTEAFF. Here the CDR3 DNA reads TGCGCCAGCAGCCCCCGCAGGGTCCTGAACACTGAAGCTTTCTTT.